The 23 T cell receptor beta chains in this list originate from one sample, sequenced in a study of blood T cell repertoires in COVID-19. Using immunoSEQ multiplex PCR, the repertoire was profiled, and TCRdb retains in-frame clones only, with some absent. The sample consists of 75,000 to 90,000 clones, around 78% of them appearing once. The sample taken for sequencing was peripheral blood. All receptors derive from a man between 60 and 70 years old with COVID-19, enrolled during active disease.

This chain connects TRBV9 to TRBJ2-1, with TRBD1 matching over 7 bases. The CDR3 loop spans 15 amino acids. Germline assignment: CDR1 SGDLS and CDR2 YYNGEE. V was clipped by 3 bases and J by 0 bases; unmatched bases: 3. Written as DNA, the CDR3 is TGTGCCAGCAGCGCAGGGGGAAACTCCTACAATGAGCAGTTCTTC. It yields the protein CASSAGGNSYNEQFF. Supplemented by reference TRBV9 and TRBJ2-1, the full variable domain reads DSGVTQTPKHLITATGQRVTLRCSPRSGDLSVYWYQQSLDQGLQFLIQYYNGEERAKGNILERFSAQQFPDLHSELNLSSLELGDSALYFCASSAGGNSYNEQFFGPGTRLTVL.

The V call is TRBV10-3, the J call TRBJ1-1; a weak D match, TRBD1 (6 bases). Germline V gives CDR1 ENHRY, CDR2 SYGVKD. The CDR3 loop spans 16 amino acids. Trimming removed 2 bases at V and 7 bases at J, with 20 bases between. CDR3 DNA: TGTGCCATCAGTGAGCCCTCACAGGGTTTGATTGGTGAAGCTTTCTTT. Its protein product is CAISEPSQGLIGEAFF.

This clone was seen a single time. The CDR3 bases are TGCGCCAGCAGCACAACAGGGGAATCTGGCTATGGCTACACCTTC. Its translation is CASSTTGESGYGYTF. The rearrangement joins TRBV5-1 to TRBJ1-2; 7 bases fit TRBD1. The CDR3 is made up of 15 amino acids. Trimming removed 4 bases from V and 4 bases from J; junction bases left unmatched: 10. CDR1 SGHRS and CDR2 YFSETQ come from the germline V gene.

The V gene is TRBV29-1, the J gene TRBJ2-7, with 11 bases that match TRBD2. Germline CDR1 SQVTM, CDR2 ANQGSEA. V lost 6 bases and J lost 7; bases outside the gene matches: 11. CDR3 size: 14 residues. The CDR3 spells CSVRLAGKVGEQYF. In DNA form, the CDR3 reads TGCAGCGTACGACTAGCGGGAAAGGTAGGGGAGCAGTACTTC.

The DNA for the CDR3 is TGTGCCAGCAGCCAATCCGGACTGCAGTACTTC. Protein: CASSQSGLQYF. The rearrangement joins TRBV3-1 (or the pseudogene TRBV3-2) to TRBJ2-7; possible D gene TRBD2, 5 bases. Germline-derived CDR1 and CDR2 are LGHDT and YNNKEL (reference sequence). V lost 2 bases and J 9 bases, leaving 8 bases between the germline ends. The CDR3 length is 11 residues.

The CDR3 region has the DNA TGTGCCAGCAGCCCCTCCCGGGACAGGGCTTTCCACGAGCAGTACTTC. The encoded protein is CASSPSRDRAFHEQYF. The V and J genes are TRBV7-9 and TRBJ2-7; 9 bases align to TRBD1. The CDR3 spans 16 residues. After removal of 5 bases from V and 5 bases from J, the junction contained 13 bases not matched to a gene. Per germline, CDR1 SEHNR and CDR2 FQNEAQ (reference sequence).

This chain connects TRBV29-1 to TRBJ1-1; unclear D gene. Trimming stripped 7 bases from V and 8 bases from J, with 17 bases between. CDR1 is SQVTM and CDR2 is ANQGSEA in the germline V gene. The length of the CDR3 is 12 residues. The CDR3 DNA follows: TGCAGCGCCGCCCGAGGGCTACGCGAAGCTTTCTTT. Its translation: CSAARGLREAFF.

The J gene is TRBJ1-1, the V gene TRBV25-1, with 9 nucleotides matching TRBD1. Germline V gene lookup returns CDR1 MGHDK and CDR2 SYGVNS. Trimming took 6 bases from V and 4 from J; bases not matched to a gene: 6. The CDR3 has 14 residues. CDR3 loop: CASSGGTGFTEAFF. The CDR3 DNA reads as TGTGCCAGCAGCGGGGGGACAGGGTTCACTGAAGCTTTCTTT.

This chain links TRBV27 with TRBJ1-5; a possible D gene is TRBD1 (6 bases). CDR3 length: 19 amino acids. The germline gives CDR1 MNHEY, CDR2 SMNVEV (reference sequence). The germline V and J ends were trimmed by 0 bases and 9 bases, with 27 bases remaining between them. The CDR3 is CASSLSAGGVATGLMPQHF. The CDR3 DNA sequence: TGTGCCAGCAGTTTATCCGCGGGGGGTGTAGCGACAGGTTTGATGCCCCAGCATTTT.

The chain joins TRBV5-5 to TRBJ2-7; perhaps TRBD1 as D (6 bases). CDR1 and CDR2 from the germline V gene are SGHKS and YYEKEE (reference sequence). The CDR3 sequence is 13 residues long. V was pared by 9 bases and J by 2 bases, with 15 bases between. DNA for the CDR3: TGTGCCACCGGACAGCTATCACCCTACGAGCAGTACTTC. Its protein is CATGQLSPYEQYF. The whole variable domain, remainder taken from reference TRBV5-5 and TRBJ2-7, is DAGVTQSPTHLIKTRGQQVTLRCSPISGHKSVSWYQQVLGQGPQFIFQYYEKEERGRGNFPDRFSARQFPNYSSELNVNALLLGDSALYLCATGQLSPYEQYFGPGTRLTVT.

This chain links TRBV6-9 with TRBJ1-3; TRBD1 is a possible D gene (5 bases). CDR1 is MNHGY, CDR2 SVAAGI, per germline. The CDR3 totals 18 residues. Between the trimmed V and J ends, which lost 6 bases and 0 bases, there was a span of 21 bases. This chain's CDR3 is CASRYLRQTQYSGNTIYF. CDR3 bases: TGTGCCAGCAGATACTTGAGACAGACCCAATACTCTGGAAACACCATATATTTT.

This chain joins TRBV20-1 and TRBJ2-6, with TRBD2 matching 8 bases. The germline gives CDR1 DFQATT, CDR2 SNEGSKA (reference sequence). This CDR3 is 16 amino acids long. Germline trimming cut 3 bases from V and 2 bases from J; bases unmatched to any gene: 6. CDR3 nucleotides: TGCAGTGCTAGTCTGCGGGGGGTCACTGGGGCCAACGTCCTGACTTTC. This gives the protein CSASLRGVTGANVLTF.

The chain employs TRBV5-1 and TRBJ2-6; 12 positions agree with TRBD1. Germline lookup yields CDR1 SGHRS and CDR2 YFSETQ. The V segment lost 0 bases and the J segment 3 bases; nucleotides outside the gene matches: 7. The CDR3 is 19 amino acids. The CDR3 is CASSLERGTGGFGANVLTF. In DNA, the CDR3 is TGCGCCAGCAGCTTGGAGAGAGGGACAGGGGGCTTTGGGGCCAACGTCCTGACTTTC.

V usage is TRBV11-3 and J usage is TRBJ2-7; D gene unclear. V was trimmed by 0 bases and J by 5 bases, leaving 11 bases between them. Germline V gives CDR1 SGHNT, CDR2 YENEEA. The CDR3 runs 14 residues. Written as DNA, the CDR3 is TGTGCCAGCAGCTTAGATCTCCAGTTCCACGAGCAGTACTTC. Translation gives CASSLDLQFHEQYF. Full variable domain (missing parts from reference TRBV11-3 and TRBJ2-7): EAGVVQSPRYKIIEKKQPVAFWCNPISGHNTLYWYLQNLGQGPELLIRYENEEAVDDSQLPKDRFSAERLKGVDSTLKIQPAELGDSAVYLCASSLDLQFHEQYFGPGTRLTVT.

This chain connects TRBV28 to TRBJ2-1; TRBD2 aligns across 11 bases. The CDR3 sequence is 18 residues long. J lost 4 bases, V lost 6 bases, and 14 bases had no gene match. Germline loops: CDR1 MDHEN, CDR2 SYDVKM. The CDR3 sequence: CASRMGASGGRIYNEQFF. The CDR3 nucleotides read TGTGCCAGCAGGATGGGGGCTAGCGGGGGGCGAATTTACAATGAGCAGTTCTTC.

This clone was detected a few times. The chain links TRBV9 to TRBJ1-1; D unresolved. The CDR3 spans 10 residues. In germline, CDR1 is SGDLS, CDR2 YYNGEE. The V end lost 4 bases, the J end lost 11 bases, and 9 bases lay between the germline ends. CDR3 in amino acids: CASSPSRAFF. The CDR3 DNA sequence: TGTGCCAGCAGCCCGAGTCGGGCTTTCTTT.

The chain joins TRBV5-1 to TRBJ2-3; D gene ambiguous. Per the germline V gene, CDR1 is SGHRS and CDR2 is YFSETQ. The V end was cut by 4 bases, the J end by 1 base, with 4 bases between. This CDR3 has 12 amino acids. The CDR3 reads CASSLRTDTQYF. In DNA form, the CDR3 reads TGCGCCAGCAGCCTCCGCACAGATACGCAGTATTTT.

This clone was found once. The chain joins TRBV7-3 to TRBJ2-2; 9 nucleotides align to TRBD1. Germline V gene data show CDR1 as SGHTA and CDR2 as FQGTGA. V lost 5 bases, J lost 5 bases, and 12 bases stayed unmatched. The CDR3 sequence is 17 residues long. CDR3 DNA: TGTGCCAGCAGCCGGGGACAGGGTCATTTGGGGACCGGGGAGCTGTTTTTT. Translated: CASSRGQGHLGTGELFF. Full variable domain (outside the CDR3, taken from reference TRBV7-3 and TRBJ2-2): GAGVSQTPSNKVTEKGKYVELRCDPISGHTALYWYRQSLGQGPEFLIYFQGTGAADDSGLPNDRFFAVRPEGSVSTLKIQRTERGDSAVYLCASSRGQGHLGTGELFFGEGSRLTVL.

The rearrangement joins TRBV27 to TRBJ2-1; 14 nucleotides align to TRBD2. Germline V gene sequence: CDR1 MNHEY, CDR2 SMNVEV (reference sequence). CDR3 length equals 16 residues. Losses at the gene ends were 5 bases for V and 9 bases for J; bases not matched to a gene: 9. The DNA of the CDR3 is TGTGCCAGCAGTCCCCCCGGGACTAGCGGGAGTAGTGAGCAGTTCTTC. It is translated as CASSPPGTSGSSEQFF.

This chain connects TRBV5-1 to TRBJ1-1; possible D gene TRBD1, 6 bases. V was cut by 5 bases and J by 5 bases, with 19 bases left in between. The CDR3 length is 15 residues. In germline, CDR1 is SGHRS, CDR2 YFSETQ. The CDR3 DNA sequence: TGCGCCAGCAGACGAGACTCAGGGGTGGAAACTGAAGCTTTCTTT. This gives the protein CASRRDSGVETEAFF.

The table lists this clone with a few counts. The V and J genes are TRBV7-3 and TRBJ1-1; 8 bases fit TRBD1. V trimming: 2 bases; J trimming: 5 bases; junction bases outside the gene matches: 7. Germline V lookup: CDR1 SGHTA, CDR2 FQGTGA. The CDR3 loop spans 15 amino acids. In nucleotides, the CDR3 is TGTGCCAGCAGCTTAGGGACAGGTGGGGGGACTGAAGCTTTCTTT. This sequence encodes CASSLGTGGGTEAFF.

The chain carries TRBV19 and TRBJ2-1; TRBD1 agrees at 8 bases. The J segment lost 0 bases and the V segment lost 7 bases, leaving 5 bases of the junction unmatched. Germline assignment: CDR1 LNHDA and CDR2 SQIVND (reference sequence). This CDR3 is built from 15 residues. CDR3 amino acids: CASKGDRSSYNEQFF. CDR3 nucleotides: TGTGCCAGTAAAGGGGACAGGAGCTCCTACAATGAGCAGTTCTTC.

The V gene is TRBV30, the J gene TRBJ1-4, with D uncertain. V was pared by 2 bases and J by 6 bases, with 7 bases between. CDR1 GTSNPN and CDR2 SVGIG come from the germline V gene (reference sequence). This CDR3 contains 12 residues. The CDR3 spells CAWSWQYEKLFF. As DNA, the CDR3 is TGTGCCTGGAGTTGGCAGTATGAAAAACTGTTTTTT.